The 24 T cell receptor beta chains below were found in one sample sequenced in a study of control samples from healthy donors and cancer patients. Here immunoSEQ multiplex PCR was the method, and the copy in TCRdb shows in-frame clones only, minus some. Among 390,000 or so clones listed, over 75% were seen once. Material: PBMCs. The source of these receptors is a man in his forties or fifties with head and neck cancer.

The sample holds one count of this clone. The chain combines TRBV28 with TRBJ1-3; 7 bases are a match to TRBD1. This CDR3 region has 12 residues. The germline gives CDR1 MDHEN, CDR2 SYDVKM. V gave up 9 bases and J gave up 3 bases; unmatched junction bases: 2. The CDR3 nucleotides are TGTGCCAGTCAGGGGGTTGGAAACACCATATATTTT. It is translated as CASQGVGNTIYF. The variable domain in full, with the rest retrieved from reference TRBV28 and TRBJ1-3, is DVKVTQSSRYLVKRTGEKVFLECVQDMDHENMFWYRQDPGLGLRLIYFSYDVKMKEKGDIPEGYSVSREKKERFSLILESASTNQTSMYLCASQGVGNTIYFGEGSWLTVV.

The genes are TRBV18 and TRBJ1-1; 7 bases are a match to TRBD1. V shed 4 bases, J shed 1 base, and the junction held 3 bases outside the gene matches. The CDR3 consists of 14 residues. Germline CDR1 and CDR2: KGHSH and LQKENI. CDR3 sequence: CASSHGQENTEAFF. CDR3 nucleotides: TGTGCCAGCTCACACGGACAGGAGAACACTGAAGCTTTCTTT.

The chain is built from TRBV5-6 and TRBJ2-7, with TRBD1 as a possible D gene (5 bases). V gave up 3 bases and J gave up 1 base, with 8 bases separating them. This CDR3 is 13 amino acids long. Germline V CDR1 and CDR2: SGHDT, YYEEEE. The CDR3 DNA reads as TGTGCCAGCAGCTCAGGGAATTCCTACGAGCAGTACTTC. It translates to CASSSGNSYEQYF.

J is TRBJ2-1 and V is TRBV6-1; D is uncertain. Germline V gives CDR1 MNHNS, CDR2 SASEGT. CDR3 length: 16 residues. The germline V and J ends were trimmed by 3 bases and 0 bases, with 12 bases remaining between them. The DNA for the CDR3 is TGTGCCAGCAGTGATCCTGGCGGTAGCTCCTACAATGAGCAGTTCTTC. It codes for CASSDPGGSSYNEQFF.

This clone was observed once. J is TRBJ1-1 and V is TRBV6-4; possible D gene TRBD1, 5 bases. V was pared by 6 bases and J by 5 bases, with 13 bases between. The germline V gene has CDR1 MRHNA and CDR2 SNTAGT. The CDR3 has 13 amino acids. In nucleotides, the CDR3 is TGTGCCAGCAGCGCCGGGGCCGGGACTGAAGCTTTCTTT. This translates into CASSAGAGTEAFF.

The CDR3 coding sequence is TGTGCCAGCAGCCAATCCCAGGGGGTTTCACCCCTCCACTTT. This codes for CASSQSQGVSPLHF. The chain employs TRBV3-1 (or the pseudogene TRBV3-2) and TRBJ1-6, with 7 positions matching TRBD1. The V gene's germline CDR1 is LGHDT and CDR2 YNNKEL (reference sequence). V dropped 2 bases and J dropped 9; count of bases not matched to a gene: 4. The CDR3 is 14 residues long.

J is TRBJ2-3 and V is TRBV9; D unresolved. The V and J ends lost 3 bases and 1 base respectively, with 12 bases between them. Germline V gene lookup returns CDR1 SGDLS and CDR2 YYNGEE. The CDR3 runs to 15 residues. CDR3 loop: CASSGSPSGTDTQYF. For the CDR3, the DNA is TGTGCCAGCAGCGGGAGTCCCAGCGGCACAGATACGCAGTATTTT. Together with reference TRBV9 and TRBJ2-3, the CDR3 gives the full variable domain: DSGVTQTPKHLITATGQRVTLRCSPRSGDLSVYWYQQSLDQGLQFLIQYYNGEERAKGNILERFSAQQFPDLHSELNLSSLELGDSALYFCASSGSPSGTDTQYFGPGTRLTVL.

The chain uses TRBV28 and TRBJ2-7; 9 bases agree with TRBD2. V lost 6 bases to trimming and J lost 4 bases; unmatched junction nucleotides: 7. The CDR3 contains 14 residues. Germline V gene data show CDR1 as MDHEN and CDR2 as SYDVKM. The CDR3 here is CASSPPGLAYEQYF. CDR3 bases: TGTGCCAGCAGCCCTCCGGGACTAGCTTACGAGCAGTACTTC.

The chain links TRBV3-1 (or the pseudogene TRBV3-2) to TRBJ1-6, with D unclear. The germline V gene has CDR1 LGHDT and CDR2 YNNKEL (reference sequence). V dropped 2 bases and J dropped 8 bases, with 10 bases sitting between them. The CDR3 length is 14 residues. The CDR3 loop is CASSQRLVDSPLHF. Here the CDR3 DNA reads TGTGCCAGCAGCCAAAGACTAGTGGATTCACCCCTCCACTTT.

The genes are TRBV5-1 and TRBJ2-7; perhaps TRBD1 as D (6 bases). Per the germline V gene, CDR1 is SGHRS and CDR2 is YFSETQ. The CDR3 covers 14 residues. V lost 4 bases, J lost 0 bases, and 11 bases lay in between. DNA of the CDR3: TGCGCCAGCAGCCCAAGGGGGTTCTCCTACGAGCAGTACTTC. Amino acids: CASSPRGFSYEQYF.

The rearrangement joins TRBV7-2 to TRBJ1-6, with TRBD1 identical over 7 bases. This CDR3 is 16 amino acids long. Germline V gene data show CDR1 as SGHTA and CDR2 as FQGNSA. V trimming: 5 bases; J trimming: 6 bases; junction bases outside the gene matches: 10. This CDR3 reads CASSRYRGEINSPLHF. CDR3 bases: TGTGCCAGCAGCAGATACAGGGGCGAAATTAATTCACCCCTCCACTTT.

The V and J genes are TRBV12-5 and TRBJ2-3; D may be TRBD1 (6 bases). The CDR3 extends over 15 amino acids. The germline V gene has CDR1 LGHNT and CDR2 FRNRAP. With 1 base removed from V and 0 bases from J, the gap between germline ends came to 8 bases. The CDR3 here is CASGLARGSTDTQYF. The CDR3 DNA reads TGTGCTAGTGGTTTGGCCAGGGGAAGCACAGATACGCAGTATTTT.

V gene TRBV7-9 combines with J gene TRBJ2-1; a possible D gene is TRBD2 (5 bases). The CDR3 contains 18 residues. Germline V CDR1 and CDR2: SEHNR, FQNEAQ (reference sequence). The V end was cut by 6 bases, the J end by 4 bases, with 25 bases between. CDR3 in DNA: TGTGCCAGCAGTCATAGAGACCCCCGGACTGCTACTTACAATGAGCAGTTCTTC. Its translation is CASSHRDPRTATYNEQFF.

This chain's CDR3 is CASSSDAEKLFF. Written as DNA, the CDR3 is TGTGCCAGCAGCTCAGACGCCGAAAAACTGTTTTTT. V and J are TRBV7-9 and TRBJ1-4; no clear D gene. CDR1 is SEHNR, CDR2 FQNEAQ, per germline (reference sequence). This CDR3 is built from 12 residues. V was shortened by 4 bases and J by 8 bases, with 8 bases between the two germline ends.

The rearrangement uses TRBV28 and TRBJ1-6; D may be TRBD1 (5 bases). Germline CDR1 and CDR2: MDHEN and SYDVKM. There are 12 residues in the CDR3. V was pared by 6 bases and J by 7 bases, with 7 bases between. CDR3: CASRDSNSPLHF. CDR3 bases: TGTGCCAGCAGAGACAGCAATTCACCCCTCCACTTT.

This clone was seen once. This chain joins TRBV7-6 and TRBJ2-1, with 10 bases fitting TRBD2. Germline CDR1 is SGHVS and CDR2 is FNYEAQ. CDR3 size: 17 residues. V lost 3 bases, J lost 6 bases, and 11 bases stayed unmatched. The CDR3 region is CASSFYPPAGGRNEQFF. The CDR3 region has the DNA TGTGCCAGCAGCTTTTATCCTCCAGCGGGGGGGCGCAATGAGCAGTTCTTC.

This chain connects TRBV7-6 to TRBJ1-6; D is uncertain. Between the trimmed V and J ends, which lost 2 bases and 7 bases, there was a span of 9 bases. The CDR3 has 14 amino acids. CDR1 is SGHVS, CDR2 FNYEAQ, per germline. CDR3 coding DNA: TGTGCCAGCAGCTTACGACGGGTCAATTCACCCCTCCACTTT. Amino acids: CASSLRRVNSPLHF. Based on the CDR3 plus reference TRBV7-6 and TRBJ1-6, the full variable domain is GAGVSQSPRYKVTKRGQDVALRCDPISGHVSLYWYRQALGQGPEFLTYFNYEAQQDKSGLPNDRFSAERPEGSISTLTIQRTEQRDSAMYRCASSLRRVNSPLHFGNGTRLTVT.

The chain has TRBV9 and TRBJ2-7; TRBD1 agrees at 7 bases. The CDR3 consists of 16 residues. Germline CDR1 SGDLS, CDR2 YYNGEE. J lost 3 bases, V lost 4 bases, and 13 bases had no gene match. The CDR3 region has the DNA TGTGCCAGCAGCTCGAGCCCCCGGACAGGCCACTACGAGCAGTACTTC. The encoded protein is CASSSSPRTGHYEQYF.

The genes are TRBV5-1 and TRBJ2-7; TRBD1 might be the D (6 bases). V was shortened by 4 bases and J by 0 bases, with 14 bases between the two germline ends. Germline CDR1 and CDR2: SGHRS and YFSETQ. The CDR3 extends over 15 amino acids. The CDR3 sequence: CASSAGVDNSYEQYF. The CDR3 region has the DNA TGCGCCAGCAGCGCAGGGGTGGACAACTCCTACGAGCAGTACTTC.

The J gene is TRBJ1-4, the V gene TRBV5-4; D call uncertain. V was cut by 1 base and J by 5 bases, with 3 bases left in between. Looked up from germline, CDR1 is SGHNT and CDR2 is YYREEE (reference sequence). This CDR3 region has 12 residues. DNA of the CDR3: TGTGCCAGCAGCTTGCCGAATGAAAAACTGTTTTTT. Translating gives CASSLPNEKLFF.

This clone was detected only once. V and J are TRBV6-5 and TRBJ2-3; tentative D call: TRBD2 (6 bases). Germline values: CDR1 MNHEY, CDR2 SVGAGI. The V and J ends lost 6 bases and 7 bases respectively, with 11 bases between them. The CDR3 length is 12 residues. CDR3 residues: CASRGTANTQYF. The CDR3 bases are TGTGCCAGCAGGGGGACTGCTAATACGCAGTATTTT.

CDR3 sequence: CATSRDLGGTGEQYF. The CDR3 DNA is TGTGCCACCAGCAGAGATCTAGGCGGGACGGGAGAGCAGTACTTC. The chain employs TRBV15 and TRBJ2-7, with D maybe TRBD2 (6 bases). Trimming cost V 0 bases and J 7 bases, with 16 bases left between them. The germline gives CDR1 LNHNV, CDR2 YYDKDF (reference sequence). This CDR3 is 15 amino acids long.

The chain uses TRBV6-6 and TRBJ2-5, with D possibly being TRBD1 or TRBD2 (5 bases each). There are 15 residues in the CDR3. Trimming pared 7 bases from V and 5 bases from J, leaving 20 bases between. The germline CDR1 and CDR2 sequences are MNHNY and SVGAGI (reference sequence). The CDR3 nucleotides are TGTGCCAGCAAACTGTCGCCGGGCTGGGGGGAGACCCAGTACTTC. Protein: CASKLSPGWGETQYF.

This clone appeared a few times. V and J are TRBV4-1 and TRBJ1-5, with no clear D. Trimming stripped 1 base from V and 5 bases from J, with 9 bases between. Germline CDR1 and CDR2: MGHRA and YSYEKL. CDR3 length: 14 amino acids. The CDR3 spells CASSQAGDDQPQHF. As DNA, the CDR3 is TGCGCCAGCAGCCAAGCTGGTGACGATCAGCCCCAGCATTTT.